This T cell receptor beta chain stems from a study of human versus mouse CDR3 diversity and MHC coevolution. Study-wide points: Clonal inequality was lowest in two of the three human donors.

For this clone: Its antigen is unknown.

Produced via immunoSEQ multiplex PCR; TCRdb's table is partial and in-frame only. The sample consists of tens of thousands of clones, about 93% of them appearing once. The V gene end was trimmed by 4 bases and the J gene end by 2 bases; junction bases not matched to a gene: 10. The CDR3 has 18 amino acids. Germline V gene data show CDR1 as SGDLS and CDR2 as YYNGEE. This sequence originates from a person aged 25 to 75 in good health. This rearrangement joins TRBV9 to TRBJ2-3; TRBD2 aligns across 13 bases. The sequenced material came from naive CD4+ T cells from blood. Subset of the sample: CD45RO-negative CD62L-positive naive CD4 T cells. The CDR3 protein is CASSPTSGRLSNTDTQYF. In DNA form, the CDR3 reads TGTGCCAGCAGCCCGACTAGCGGGAGGCTATCTAACACAGATACGCAGTATTTT.